Each of the 30 T cell receptor beta chains below was sequenced from the same sample in a study of cytomegalovirus exposure and HLA in healthy donors. It was with 60 Vbeta and 13 Jbeta primers that the PCR ran. Sequencing was performed with immunoSEQ multiplex PCR; in TCRdb, only in-frame clones are kept and a portion is missing. The table has about 170,000 clones, around 81% seen once. Sequenced: PBMCs. The receptors originated from a woman aged 30 to 39 in good health and CMV-seropositive.

The rearrangement uses TRBV5-1 and TRBJ2-2; TRBD2 aligns across 7 bases. Germline CDR1 SGHRS, CDR2 YFSETQ. This CDR3 spans 13 amino acids. The J segment lost 7 bases and the V segment lost 2 bases, leaving 2 bases of the junction unmatched. CDR3 residues: CASSFSGGGELFF. CDR3 DNA: TGCGCCAGCAGCTTCTCGGGGGGCGGGGAGCTGTTTTTT.

V usage is TRBV5-1 and J usage is TRBJ1-1; possibly TRBD1 for D (6 bases). The CDR3 sequence is 16 residues long. Trimming cost V 0 bases and J 1 base, with 13 bases left between them. Germline CDR1 SGHRS, CDR2 YFSETQ. The CDR3 loop is CASSLAMGATNTEAFF. CDR3 nucleotides: TGCGCCAGCAGCTTGGCTATGGGGGCAACGAACACTGAAGCTTTCTTT. The whole variable domain, filled in from reference TRBV5-1 and TRBJ1-1, reads KAGVTQTPRYLIKTRGQQVTLSCSPISGHRSVSWYQQTPGQGLQFLFEYFSETQRNKGNFPGRFSGRQFSNSRSEMNVSTLELGDSALYLCASSLAMGATNTEAFFGQGTRLTVV.

The V and J genes are TRBV5-4 and TRBJ1-4; perhaps TRBD1 as D (5 bases). The CDR3 totals 16 residues. Trimming took off 0 bases at V and 6 bases at J, with 15 bases between the two ends. CDR1 and CDR2 from the germline V gene are SGHNT and YYREEE (reference sequence). In DNA, the CDR3 is TGTGCCAGCAGCTTGGGGGCGGGGACCCCAGATGAAAAACTGTTTTTT. Residues: CASSLGAGTPDEKLFF.

This chain joins TRBV4-1 and TRBJ2-1; D is possibly TRBD1 (7 bases). V was clipped by 1 base and J by 10 bases, with 20 bases between them. CDR1 is MGHRA and CDR2 is YSYEKL in the germline V gene. The CDR3 runs 16 residues. The CDR3 DNA reads TGCGCCAGCAGCCAAGTCGCTTTAGGGGGCGCGGGGGAGCAGTTCTTC. Translation: CASSQVALGGAGEQFF.

V and J are TRBV6-6 and TRBJ2-3; TRBD2 aligns across 14 bases. Trimming at V came to 4 bases and at J to 4 bases, leaving 4 bases not matched to a gene. CDR3 length equals 16 residues. Germline CDR1 reads MNHNY; CDR2 reads SVGAGI (reference sequence). CDR3 coding DNA: TGTGCCAGCAGTTGGGGACTAGCGGGGGCCGCAGATACGCAGTATTTT. This encodes CASSWGLAGAADTQYF.

The rearrangement uses TRBV28 and TRBJ1-2; unclear D gene. Trimming removed 6 bases at V and 1 base at J, with 6 bases between. The CDR3 has 12 amino acids. The germline CDR1 and CDR2 sequences are MDHEN and SYDVKM. The CDR3 DNA follows: TGTGCCAGCAGCCCTTTTAACTATGGCTACACCTTC. Amino acids: CASSPFNYGYTF.

The chain has TRBV27 and TRBJ1-1, with a weak D call TRBD1 (5 bases). Trimming left V 2 bases short and J 2 bases short, with 18 bases between. The CDR3 has 17 residues. Germline V CDR1 and CDR2: MNHEY, SMNVEV (reference sequence). The DNA of the CDR3 is TGTGCCAGCAGTTTAATTAGCCCCGGGGGGATTAACACTGAAGCTTTCTTT. Translation: CASSLISPGGINTEAFF.

The chain combines TRBV27 with TRBJ2-7; 7 nucleotides align to TRBD2. The CDR3 contains 14 residues. Germline CDR1 and CDR2: MNHEY and SMNVEV (reference sequence). The V and J ends lost 3 bases and 3 bases, in that order; junction bases with no gene match: 5. The CDR3 DNA is TGTGCCAGCAGTTTGAAGCGGGGTGTCTACGAGCAGTACTTC. This translates into CASSLKRGVYEQYF.

This chain links TRBV6-5 with TRBJ1-2; unclear D gene. Germline values: CDR1 MNHEY, CDR2 SVGAGI. V shed 4 bases and J shed 9 bases, with 24 bases lying between them. The CDR3 sequence is 16 residues long. The CDR3 sequence is CASSSPSEPGRRSYTF. The CDR3, as DNA: TGTGCCAGCAGTTCCCCATCGGAGCCGGGTAGGCGTAGCTACACCTTC.

The rearrangement links TRBV10-2 to TRBJ1-2, with D perhaps TRBD1 (6 bases). The CDR3 consists of 13 residues. Germline V CDR1 and CDR2: WSHSY, SAAADI. V lost 8 bases and J lost 6, with 16 bases in between. The CDR3 here is CASEGGGNDGYTF. The CDR3 coding sequence is TGCGCCAGCGAGGGGGGAGGGAACGATGGCTACACCTTC.

The chain couples TRBV5-1 to TRBJ1-1; TRBD1 might be the D (6 bases). Germline V gene sequence: CDR1 SGHRS, CDR2 YFSETQ. The CDR3 sequence is 17 residues long. The germline V and J ends were trimmed by 3 bases and 6 bases, with 24 bases remaining between them. Here the CDR3 DNA reads TGCGCCAGCAGCTGGCCGGGGGGCCGAAACGGGAATTCTGAAGCTTTCTTT. Its protein is CASSWPGGRNGNSEAFF.

The chain recombines TRBV15 with TRBJ2-5; D not certain. Germline V CDR1 and CDR2: LNHNV, YYDKDF (reference sequence). The CDR3 contains 13 residues. The germline V and J ends were trimmed by 0 bases and 5 bases, with 7 bases remaining between them. CDR3 sequence: CATSRDLRETQYF. In DNA form, the CDR3 reads TGTGCCACCAGCAGAGATCTCAGGGAGACCCAGTACTTC.

The V and J genes are TRBV29-1 and TRBJ2-5; D might be TRBD1 (6 bases). V was shortened by 7 bases and J by 4 bases, with 13 bases between the two germline ends. The CDR3 is 12 residues long. The germline gives CDR1 SQVTM, CDR2 ANQGSEA. This CDR3 reads CSGETGAETQYF. The CDR3 nucleotides are TGCAGCGGAGAGACAGGAGCAGAGACCCAGTACTTC.

The chain has TRBV10-3 and TRBJ1-2; D not resolved. Germline-derived CDR1 and CDR2 are ENHRY and SYGVKD. This CDR3 contains 15 residues. V shed 8 bases and J shed 2 bases, with 18 bases lying between them. DNA for the CDR3: TGTGCCATCGGGTTGGGCAGGCTCAGGAACTATGGCTACACCTTC. Protein sequence: CAIGLGRLRNYGYTF.

Turning to this clone: Other DNA sequences in the sample encode the same CDR3. CDR3 DNA sequence: TGCGCCAGCAGCCTCCAGGGTTCAACCTACGAGCAGTACTTC. As protein: CASSLQGSTYEQYF. This sequence joins TRBV4-1 and TRBJ2-7; TRBD1 is a possible D gene (5 bases). Trimming left V 4 bases short and J 2 bases short, with 12 bases between. There are 14 residues in the CDR3. The V gene's germline CDR1 is MGHRA and CDR2 YSYEKL.

The J gene is TRBJ1-2, the V gene TRBV29-1; D gene unclear. The germline CDR1 and CDR2 sequences are SQVTM and ANQGSEA. V was cut by 0 bases and J by 6 bases, with 11 bases left in between. The CDR3 is 13 residues long. The CDR3 coding sequence is TGCAGCGTTGAAGATCGAGGTAAACATGGCTACACCTTC. Protein sequence: CSVEDRGKHGYTF.

The rearrangement joins TRBV4-1 to TRBJ2-7; 10 bases match TRBD2. The germline V gene has CDR1 MGHRA and CDR2 YSYEKL. This CDR3 comprises 17 residues. Unmatched junction bases numbered 12, after V lost 5 bases and J lost 2 bases. This CDR3 is CASSSRLAGRIPYEQYF. CDR3 nucleotide sequence: TGCGCCAGCAGCTCTAGACTAGCGGGCCGGATCCCCTACGAGCAGTACTTC.

The chain recombines TRBV5-1 with TRBJ2-4, with D tentatively TRBD1 (6 bases). CDR1 is SGHRS and CDR2 is YFSETQ in the germline V gene. Trimming removed 0 bases at V and 1 base at J, with 14 bases between. CDR3 length: 17 amino acids. The CDR3 is CASSLGPGVGAKNIQYF. In nucleotides, the CDR3 is TGCGCCAGCAGCTTGGGCCCAGGGGTTGGGGCCAAAAACATTCAGTACTTC.

Concerning this clone itself: An end of the junction differs from the germline gene, which may be a read error. The chain couples TRBV20-1 to TRBJ2-7; perhaps TRBD1 as D (7 bases). The CDR3 is made up of 11 amino acids. Germline V gene lookup returns CDR1 DFQATT and CDR2 SNEGSKA (reference sequence). The CDR3 region has the DNA TGCAGTGCTAGAGAGAGCAGGGGGGCGGTCTTC. Protein: CSARESRGAVF.

The rearrangement joins TRBV6-5 to TRBJ1-2; 12 bases are a match to TRBD1. Germline CDR1 and CDR2: MNHEY and SVGAGI. J lost 8 bases, V lost 4 bases, and 11 bases had no gene match. The CDR3 contains 16 residues. The CDR3 DNA sequence: TGTGCCAGCAGTTCCCAGGGACAGGGGGCGACGGGCGGCTACACCTTC. It codes for CASSSQGQGATGGYTF.

The chain recombines TRBV15 with TRBJ2-7, with TRBD1 identical over 10 bases. Per germline, CDR1 LNHNV and CDR2 YYDKDF (reference sequence). This CDR3 has 15 amino acids. Unmatched junction bases numbered 3, after V lost 3 bases and J lost 1 base. The CDR3 DNA sequence: TGTGCCACCAGCAGCGGGACAGGGGAGTCCTACGAGCAGTACTTC. Translation gives CATSSGTGESYEQYF.

V is TRBV30 and J is TRBJ2-7; weak D call: TRBD1 (6 bases). CDR3 length: 11 amino acids. The V gene lost 4 bases and the J gene lost 6 bases, with 10 bases spanning the gap. The germline CDR1 and CDR2 sequences are GTSNPN and SVGIG (reference sequence). Here the CDR3 DNA reads TGTGCCTGGATCGCAGGGGTCGAGCAGTACTTC. This sequence encodes CAWIAGVEQYF.

The chain carries TRBV30 and TRBJ1-1; 10 bases are shared with TRBD1. Germline loops: CDR1 GTSNPN, CDR2 SVGIG (reference sequence). V lost 5 bases to trimming and J lost 1 base; unmatched junction nucleotides: 4. The CDR3 loop spans 14 amino acids. The CDR3 is CAWSRDRGNTEAFF. The CDR3 nucleotides read TGTGCCTGGTCCCGGGACAGGGGGAACACTGAAGCTTTCTTT.

The J gene is TRBJ2-7, the V gene TRBV28; possibly TRBD2 for D (6 bases). In germline, CDR1 is MDHEN, CDR2 SYDVKM. There are 14 residues in the CDR3. V was shortened by 6 bases and J by 4 bases, with 16 bases between the two germline ends. Here the CDR3 DNA reads TGTGCCAGCAGGGGAACGGCGGGGCTGTACGAGCAGTACTTC. Protein product: CASRGTAGLYEQYF.

The chain links TRBV30 to TRBJ1-2, with D maybe TRBD1 (6 bases). This CDR3 has 14 residues. V was shortened by 4 bases and J by 8 bases, with 20 bases between the two germline ends. Germline V lookup: CDR1 GTSNPN, CDR2 SVGIG (reference sequence). CDR3 sequence: CAWNTGSLNQGYTF. The CDR3 bases are TGTGCCTGGAACACAGGGAGCCTCAACCAGGGCTACACCTTC.

V is TRBV10-3 and J is TRBJ2-7; 7 positions match TRBD2. The junction had 9 bases not matched to a gene; V was cut back by 6 bases and J by 4 bases. The length of the CDR3 is 14 residues. From germline, CDR1 is ENHRY and CDR2 SYGVKD. In DNA form, the CDR3 reads TGTGCCATCAGCCACTCTAGCGGAGGGTACGAGCAGTACTTC. The encoded protein is CAISHSSGGYEQYF.

The chain employs TRBV7-2 and TRBJ2-1; TRBD2 matches at 9 bases. J lost 8 bases, V lost 1 base, and 6 bases had no gene match. CDR3 length: 15 amino acids. Per the germline V gene, CDR1 is SGHTA and CDR2 is FQGNSA. The CDR3 sequence is CASSLGAGGLYEQFF. Here the CDR3 DNA reads TGTGCCAGCAGCTTAGGGGCGGGAGGGCTTTATGAGCAGTTCTTC.

This clone was seen more than once but under ten times. This chain connects TRBV9 to TRBJ2-2; weak D call: TRBD1 (6 bases). The CDR3 runs to 16 residues. The germline V gene has CDR1 SGDLS and CDR2 YYNGEE. V gave up 0 bases and J gave up 2 bases, with 11 bases separating them. The CDR3 nucleotides are TGTGCCAGCAGCGTAGCGGACAGAAGAAACACCGGGGAGCTGTTTTTT. Its protein product is CASSVADRRNTGELFF.

The rearrangement joins TRBV9 to TRBJ1-6; 8 nucleotides agree with TRBD1. The CDR3 covers 13 residues. CDR1 and CDR2 from the germline V gene are SGDLS and YYNGEE. V gave up 4 bases and J gave up 11 bases; unmatched junction bases: 5. CDR3: CASSPDRETPLHF. The CDR3 DNA reads TGTGCCAGCAGCCCGGACAGGGAAACACCCCTCCACTTT.

The V and J genes are TRBV11-2 and TRBJ2-7; D call uncertain. This CDR3 is built from 11 residues. Between the trimmed V and J ends, which lost 4 bases and 3 bases, there was a span of 4 bases. Germline lookup yields CDR1 SGHAT and CDR2 FQNNGV. CDR3 nucleotide sequence: TGTGCCAGCAGCTCCGGCTACGAGCAGTACTTC. Translation: CASSSGYEQYF.